This TCR beta chain was observed in a study of T cell responses to AZD1222 COVID-19 vaccine. As for the study in general: Samples with a second dose at about 4 or about 12 weeks were pooled together.

CDR3 size: 13 residues. The germline CDR1 and CDR2 sequences are MNHEY and SVGAGI. Study-level results: Baseline testing showed seropositivity in only a handful of AZD1222 recipients. Repertoires were collected only later (after the peak T cell response had occurred). Donor demographics were predominantly white British with a female majority; clonal diversity may be underestimated.

The table came from immunoSEQ multiplex PCR; TCRdb's copy has only in-frame clones and leaves some out. The sample holds approximately 30,000 clones, roughly 78% seen once. Note on this clone: As yet, its antigen is unknown.

The specimen was peripheral blood, collected on day 0 of AZD1222 vaccination. The sequence came from an adult in good health. The chain has TRBV6-5 and TRBJ1-1; D possibly corresponds to TRBD1 (5 bases). In DNA form, the CDR3 reads TGTTCGGGGGAGGCATTTAGGGGAACTGAAGCTTTCTTT. Its protein is CSGEAFRGTEAFF.